This TCR beta chain was obtained from a study of CD8+CD57+ T cells in acquired aplastic anemia. For the study at large: Average DNA yield from sorted CD4+ and CD8+ cells was about 2.9 ug.

Trimming removed 2 bases at V and 6 bases at J, with 15 bases between. Germline CDR1 MGHDK, CDR2 SYGVNS. This CDR3 is 15 amino acids long. Whole-study results and caveats: Around 29 CD8+ CDR3 sequences were shared between patients and controls. Patient and control CD8+ Simpson's diversity was not significantly different.

As concerns this clonotype: Its antigen is still unknown.

The template used for profiling TCR beta VDJ and CDR3 was genomic DNA. TCRdb redid the calling of the reads with MiXCR, one entry per CDR3 protein. Here the sample spans 60,000 or so distinct CDR3 sequences, roughly 58% being singletons. The chain carries TRBV25-1 and TRBJ2-3; either TRBD1 or TRBD2 may supply D (5 bases each). Input material: sorted CD4+, CD8+, or CD8+CD57+ T cells (not recorded which) from PBMCs. This TCR was recovered from a human donor in good health, serving as a control. As DNA, the CDR3 is TGTGCCAGCAGTGAAGGGAATGACTGGGGGGATACGCAGTATTTT. Protein: CASSEGNDWGDTQYF.